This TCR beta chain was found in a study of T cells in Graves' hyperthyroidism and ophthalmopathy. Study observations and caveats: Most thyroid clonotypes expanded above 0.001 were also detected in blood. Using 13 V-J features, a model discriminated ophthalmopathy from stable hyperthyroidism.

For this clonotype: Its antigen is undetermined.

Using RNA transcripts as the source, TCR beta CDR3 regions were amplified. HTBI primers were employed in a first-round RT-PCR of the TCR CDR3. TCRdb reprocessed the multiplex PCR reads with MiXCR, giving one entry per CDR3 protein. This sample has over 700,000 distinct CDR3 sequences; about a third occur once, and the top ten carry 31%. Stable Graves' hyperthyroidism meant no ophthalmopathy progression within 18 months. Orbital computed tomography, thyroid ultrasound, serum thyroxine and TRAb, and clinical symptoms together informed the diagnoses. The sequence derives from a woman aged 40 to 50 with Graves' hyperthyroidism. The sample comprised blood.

CDR3 amino acids: CASSYSKGRETQYF. In nucleotides, the CDR3 is TGTGCCAGCAGTTACTCGAAGGGGCGAGAGACCCAGTACTTC. This chain links TRBV6-5 with TRBJ2-5; D is perhaps TRBD1 (5 bases). Looked up from germline, CDR1 is MNHEY and CDR2 is SVGAGI. Trimming left V 0 bases short and J 4 bases short, with 9 bases between. The CDR3 sequence is 14 residues long.